The following is a TCR beta chain sequence with its context. Its matching antigen is unknown. This sample is drawn from a study of PD-1 blockade in classical Hodgkin lymphoma. Study overall: Nivolumab dosing for patients was 3 mg/kg, administered intravenously every 2 weeks. Study-wide results and caveats: Reported baseline diversity: healthy donors highest, relapsed/refractory patients lowest. Whereas CD4+ TCR diversity had risen significantly by C4D1, CD8+ TCR diversity had not. Complete responders entered with baseline diversity on par with newly diagnosed patients, the results showed.

The assay was immunoSEQ multiplex PCR, and TCRdb's table has in-frame clones only and misses some. The table has 66,000 or so clones, 60% to 80% seen once. Every single patient, without exception, relapsed after autologous stem cell transplantation, and brentuximab vedotin exposure varied. The germline V gene encodes CDR1 SGHTA and CDR2 FQGTGA. This CDR3 region has 15 residues. V was trimmed by 1 base and J by 3 bases, leaving 13 bases between them. Material: peripheral blood mononuclear cells (PBMCs), obtained before the second cycle of nivolumab. The chain recombines TRBV7-3 with TRBJ2-7, with no clear D. The TCR sequence derives from a human donor with classical Hodgkin lymphoma. DNA for the CDR3: TGTGCCAGCAGCTTAAGCCCGGACGGCCTCTACGAGCAGTACTTC. Amino acid sequence: CASSLSPDGLYEQYF. The full variable domain, with the rest looked up from reference TRBV7-3 and TRBJ2-7, is GAGVSQTPSNKVTEKGKYVELRCDPISGHTALYWYRQSLGQGPEFLIYFQGTGAADDSGLPNDRFFAVRPEGSVSTLKIQRTERGDSAVYLCASSLSPDGLYEQYFGPGTRLTVT.